The 11 T cell receptor beta chains below come from one sample, sequenced in a study of T cell clusters in autoimmune cytopenias. Roughly 38,000 genome equivalents of blood DNA were amplified for TRB. TRB was amplified by touch-down multiplex PCR, primer pools A and B combined. From its re-call of the multiplex PCR reads, TCRdb lists each CDR3 protein once, without DNA. The sample totals fewer than 7,500 distinct CDR3 sequences. These same data were also listed under a study on T cell repertoires in aging, cancer and after chemotherapy.

Sequencing was done on a sample of peripheral blood. These receptors all come from a human donor in good health.

This clonotype is deemed medium-sized (0.01 to 0.1%) by its frequency. This chain uses TRBV30 with TRBJ2-5. The CDR3 loop spans 13 amino acids. Germline CDR1 is GTSNPN and CDR2 is SVGIG (reference sequence). The CDR3: CAWSVRRQETQYF. The full variable domain, its missing parts supplied by reference TRBV30 and TRBJ2-5, is SQTIHQWPATLVQPVGSPLSLECTVEGTSNPNLYWYRQAAGRGLQLLFYSVGIGQISSEVPQNLSASRPQDRQFILSSKKLLLSDSGFYLCAWSVRRQETQYFGPGTRLLVL.

This clonotype ranks as medium-sized in terms of frequency. The chain employs TRBV12-3 or TRBV12-4 and TRBJ1-6. The CDR3 sequence is 15 residues long. The CDR3: CASSLDLVLESPLHF.

The chain links TRBV7-6 to TRBJ1-1. The CDR3 has 15 amino acids. Germline V gives CDR1 SGHVS, CDR2 FNYEAQ. The CDR3 loop reads CASSFGHIMNTEAFF.

This clonotype is identified as medium-sized from frequency. The chain has TRBV6-1 and TRBJ2-3; TCRdb reports TRBD1, a call that lacks DNA to check it against. This CDR3 region has 15 residues. Germline assignment: CDR1 MNHNS and CDR2 SASEGT. The CDR3 sequence: CASDGTGDGGDTQYF.

Measured by frequency, this clonotype is medium-sized. J is TRBJ2-5 and V is TRBV29-1; TCRdb selects TRBD1, and the lack of DNA leaves this call unchecked. This CDR3 is built from 14 residues. CDR1 is SQVTM and CDR2 is ANQGSEA in the germline V gene. The CDR3 loop is CSVVSTGGKETQYF.

This clonotype is medium-sized by frequency. The gene calls are TRBV15 and TRBJ2-5; as DNA is missing, the TRBD1 call by TCRdb cannot be tested. Germline CDR1 reads LNHNV; CDR2 reads YYDKDF (reference sequence). The CDR3 has 15 amino acids. CDR3 sequence reads: CATSRGTGDQETQYF.

This clonotype shows up as medium-sized by frequency. The gene calls are TRBV19 and TRBJ2-7. This CDR3 region has 13 residues. From germline, CDR1 is LNHDA and CDR2 SQIVND (reference sequence). CDR3: CASSISWGYEQYF.

Its frequency marks this clonotype as medium-sized (0.01 to 0.1%). The chain links TRBV19 to TRBJ2-2; TCRdb lists TRBD1, though no DNA is available to test this call. Germline V gene data show CDR1 as LNHDA and CDR2 as SQIVND (reference sequence). CDR3 length: 15 residues. The CDR3 loop reads CASSIRQESTGELFF.

The chain links TRBV30 to TRBJ1-2. Germline V lookup: CDR1 GTSNPN, CDR2 SVGIG (reference sequence). The length of the CDR3 is 11 residues. CDR3 region: CAWSVFDGYTF.

CDR3 residues: CASSIDFAGYSPLHF. The genes are TRBV19 and TRBJ1-6; the D call from TCRdb, TRBD1, cannot be confirmed without DNA. CDR1 is LNHDA and CDR2 is SQIVND in the germline V gene (reference sequence). The CDR3 has 15 amino acids.

By frequency, this clonotype is medium-sized. The chain links TRBV15 to TRBJ2-1; the TCRdb D gene call, TRBD1, has no DNA to confirm it. CDR1 LNHNV and CDR2 YYDKDF come from the germline V gene (reference sequence). The CDR3 has 14 amino acids. CDR3 amino acids: CATSRTNRDNEQFF.